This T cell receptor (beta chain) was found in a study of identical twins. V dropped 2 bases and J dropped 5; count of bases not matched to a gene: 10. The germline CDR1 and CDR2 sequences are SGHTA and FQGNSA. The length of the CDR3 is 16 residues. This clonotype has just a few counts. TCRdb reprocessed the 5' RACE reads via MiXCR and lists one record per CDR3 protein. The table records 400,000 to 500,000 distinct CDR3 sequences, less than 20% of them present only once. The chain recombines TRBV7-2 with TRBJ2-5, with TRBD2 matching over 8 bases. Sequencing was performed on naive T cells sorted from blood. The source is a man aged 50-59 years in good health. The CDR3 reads CASSLRWREARETQYF. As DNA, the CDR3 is TGTGCCAGCAGCTTAAGATGGCGGGAGGCCCGGGAGACCCAGTACTTC.